This T cell receptor (beta chain) was recorded in a study of blood T cell repertoires in COVID-19. In germline, CDR1 is SGHAT, CDR2 FQNNGV. This CDR3 has 13 residues. V lost 4 bases, J lost 6 bases, and 12 bases lay in between. In the study's own analysis: Nucleated cell number was recorded as an estimate derived from reference gene primer amplification. The repertoire was sequenced with immunoSEQ multiplex PCR; TCRdb's copy has only in-frame clones and lacks some. That table supplies the V and J calls and clone size; D and trimming were determined from the DNA. The sample includes about 160,000 clones, more than 65% of them seen just once.

Sequenced material: PBMCs or T cells enriched from blood (not recorded which). This sequence joins TRBV11-2 and TRBJ1-2; D possibly corresponds to TRBD1 (6 bases). This clonotype was obtained from a woman aged 35 to 49 with acute COVID-19. The CDR3 coding sequence is TGTGCCAGCAGCTCAACAGGGTGGCATGGCTACACCTTC. Protein sequence: CASSSTGWHGYTF.